These 2 T cell receptor beta chains were sequenced from one sample in a study of response to subunit inactivated influenza vaccine. TCRdb ran MiXCR on the RT-PCR reads and lists one entry per CDR3 protein. Among approximately 500,000 distinct CDR3 sequences, 14% were seen once, and the ten largest hold 11%. Material: PBMCs from blood, obtained roughly 13 days after vaccination. These receptors came from a man in his fifties who received an inactivated influenza vaccine.

This clonotype showed up many times. The V call is TRBV13, the J call TRBJ2-7; D possibly matches TRBD1 or TRBD2 (7 bases each). This CDR3 comprises 14 residues. Trimming pared 6 bases from V and 3 bases from J, leaving 15 bases between. The germline CDR1 and CDR2 sequences are PRHDT and FYEKMQ (reference sequence). CDR3: CASSYRGGGYEQYF. In DNA form, the CDR3 reads TGTGCCAGCAGTTACAGGGGCGGGGGCTACGAGCAGTACTTC.

A few counts support this clonotype. The chain uses TRBV7-8 and TRBJ2-6; 7 positions agree with TRBD1. Trimming took 5 bases from V and 1 from J; bases not matched to a gene: 11. The germline V gene has CDR1 SGHVS and CDR2 FQNEAQ. The CDR3 sequence is 18 residues long. Here the CDR3 reads CASSTPGQTVSGANVLTF. DNA for the CDR3: TGTGCCAGCAGCACGCCGGGACAGACTGTATCTGGGGCCAACGTCCTGACTTTC.